A single sample gave rise to the 32 T cell receptor beta chains below, sequenced in a study of blood T cell repertoires in COVID-19. Sequencing used immunoSEQ multiplex PCR; TCRdb keeps in-frame clones, though not all of them. The table shows around 140,000 clones, with 84% occurring only once. What was sequenced was peripheral blood. All receptors derive from a man aged 55 to 70 with active or convalescent COVID-19.

The chain employs TRBV9 and TRBJ2-7; TRBD2 matches 10 bases. The CDR3 is made up of 16 amino acids. The germline gives CDR1 SGDLS, CDR2 YYNGEE. V shed 4 bases and J 2 bases; nucleotides not matched to a gene: 9. The chain's CDR3 is CASSYRGLAATYEQYV. The CDR3 region has the DNA TGTGCCAGCAGCTACCGAGGACTAGCGGCTACCTACGAGCAGTACGTC.

About this clone: Additional DNA sequences in this sample encode the identical CDR3. The V and J genes are TRBV24-1 and TRBJ2-2; TRBD1 might be the D (6 bases). In germline, CDR1 is KGHDR, CDR2 SFDVKD. The CDR3 spans 15 residues. Deletions cut 3 bases from V and 5 bases from J, with 12 bases between. In nucleotides, the CDR3 is TGTGCCACCAGTGATCCCGGGACACCAACCGGGGAGCTGTTTTTT. This translates into CATSDPGTPTGELFF.

V and J are TRBV7-9 and TRBJ2-1; D uncertain. Trimming removed 2 bases at V and 4 bases at J, with 15 bases between. Germline CDR1 reads SEHNR; CDR2 reads FQNEAQ (reference sequence). This CDR3 has 16 residues. The CDR3 DNA reads as TGTGCCAGCAGCTTACGGCTAGGAAAGACTTACAATGAGCAGTTCTTC. It codes for CASSLRLGKTYNEQFF.

The rearrangement links TRBV7-2 to TRBJ2-3, with TRBD1 identical over 7 bases. The CDR3 extends over 17 amino acids. Per the germline V gene, CDR1 is SGHTA and CDR2 is FQGNSA. After removal of 4 bases from V and 3 bases from J, the junction contained 13 bases not matched to a gene. The CDR3 coding sequence is TGTGCCAGCAGCTCCCACCGACGGACAGGTCAGACAGATACGCAGTATTTT. Translation gives CASSSHRRTGQTDTQYF.

The V gene is TRBV19, the J gene TRBJ2-2; 10 bases are a match to TRBD2. The CDR3 covers 17 residues. Trimming removed 6 bases from V and 8 bases from J; junction bases left unmatched: 15. In germline, CDR1 is LNHDA, CDR2 SQIVND (reference sequence). CDR3 sequence: CASSKEVAGGQSGELFF. CDR3 in DNA: TGTGCCAGTAGCAAGGAGGTAGCGGGAGGTCAAAGTGGGGAGCTGTTTTTT.

The chain carries TRBV6-5 and TRBJ2-7, with 9 nucleotides matching TRBD1. Looked up from germline, CDR1 is MNHEY and CDR2 is SVGAGI. V lost 6 bases, J lost 1 base, and 4 bases stayed unmatched. The CDR3 is 14 residues long. CDR3 in DNA: TGTGCCAGCAGGCGGACAGGGGAGTCCTACGAGCAGTACGTC. It codes for CASRRTGESYEQYV.

Turning to this clone: Additional DNA sequences in this sample encode the identical CDR3. CDR3 DNA: TGCGCCAGCAGCCTTAGCGAGACCCAGTACTTC. Protein product: CASSLSETQYF. This rearrangement joins TRBV5-1 to TRBJ2-5; D gene uncertain. The CDR3 covers 11 residues. Germline-derived CDR1 and CDR2 are SGHRS and YFSETQ. The V gene lost 4 bases and the J gene lost 5 bases, with 6 bases spanning the gap.

The V and J genes are TRBV19 and TRBJ1-5; D remains unclear. The CDR3 loop spans 12 amino acids. Trimming took 5 bases from V and 7 from J, leaving 9 bases between them. Germline V gene sequence: CDR1 LNHDA, CDR2 SQIVND (reference sequence). The CDR3 reads CASSPRGQPQHF. CDR3 DNA sequence: TGTGCCAGTAGTCCCCGAGGGCAGCCCCAGCATTTT.

This clone appeared a few times. The CDR3 DNA reads as TGCGCCAGCGGATACAGGGAGAACTATGGCTACACCTTC. Translating it yields CASGYRENYGYTF. The gene calls are TRBV4-3 and TRBJ1-2, with a weak D call TRBD1 (6 bases). Germline V gene sequence: CDR1 LGHNA, CDR2 YSLEER. Trimming took 8 bases from V and 2 from J, leaving 12 bases between them. The CDR3 covers 13 residues.

The gene calls are TRBV11-2 and TRBJ1-1; TRBD1 might be the D (5 bases). Germline V lookup: CDR1 SGHAT, CDR2 FQNNGV. Trimming stripped 1 base from V and 9 bases from J, with 12 bases between. There are 13 residues in the CDR3. The DNA of the CDR3 is TGTGCCAGCAGCTTAGTTCTGGGGCCTAAAGCTTTCTTT. It translates to CASSLVLGPKAFF.

This clone has a single count. This chain joins TRBV4-3 and TRBJ1-6; 8 positions match TRBD1. V was clipped by 1 base and J by 7 bases; unmatched bases: 3. The CDR3 length is 15 residues. Germline CDR1 reads LGHNA; CDR2 reads YSLEER. CDR3: CASSQGTGRNSPLHF. The DNA of the CDR3 is TGCGCCAGCAGCCAAGGGACAGGGAGGAATTCACCCCTCCACTTT.

V usage is TRBV5-4 and J usage is TRBJ2-7, with 9 positions matching TRBD1. The length of the CDR3 is 13 residues. The ends lost 7 bases at V and 4 bases at J; junction bases unmatched: 6. Germline assignment: CDR1 SGHNT and CDR2 YYREEE (reference sequence). The CDR3 nucleotides read TGTGCCAGCTCACGGACAGGGGAATACGAGCAGTACTTC. Amino acids: CASSRTGEYEQYF.

This chain uses TRBV6-4 with TRBJ2-2; D is ambiguous. Germline V gene lookup returns CDR1 MRHNA and CDR2 SNTAGT. There are 13 residues in the CDR3. The V gene lost 6 bases and the J gene lost 1 base, with 6 bases spanning the gap. CDR3 loop: CASSPGNTGELFF. CDR3 nucleotide sequence: TGTGCCAGCAGCCCGGGGAACACCGGGGAGCTGTTTTTT.

The chain is built from TRBV28 and TRBJ2-5, with D possibly being TRBD1 (6 bases). The V end lost 1 base, the J end lost 2 bases, and 14 bases lay between the germline ends. The germline V gene encodes CDR1 MDHEN and CDR2 SYDVKM. The CDR3 totals 16 residues. CDR3 coding DNA: TGTGCCAGCAGTTTATCCTCAGGGGCCGGGCAAGAGACCCAGTACTTC. Its translation: CASSLSSGAGQETQYF.

The chain employs TRBV30 and TRBJ1-4; possibly TRBD1 for D (5 bases). The CDR3 is 14 amino acids. The germline V gene has CDR1 GTSNPN and CDR2 SVGIG (reference sequence). V was shortened by 0 bases and J by 2 bases, with 7 bases between the two germline ends. In DNA, the CDR3 is TGTGCCTGGAGTGTACAGGCTACTAATGAAAAACTGTTTTTT. It specifies CAWSVQATNEKLFF. The full variable domain, completed using reference TRBV30 and TRBJ1-4, is SQTIHQWPATLVQPVGSPLSLECTVEGTSNPNLYWYRQAAGRGLQLLFYSVGIGQISSEVPQNLSASRPQDRQFILSSKKLLLSDSGFYLCAWSVQATNEKLFFGSGTQLSVL.

This chain links TRBV27 with TRBJ2-7; possible D gene TRBD2, 5 bases. Germline V gene data show CDR1 as MNHEY and CDR2 as SMNVEV (reference sequence). This CDR3 has 13 amino acids. Trimming took off 6 bases at V and 4 bases at J, with 13 bases between the two ends. The CDR3 coding sequence is TGTGCCAGCAGCAACGGGATCCAGTACGAGCAGTACTTC. It specifies CASSNGIQYEQYF.

This clone appeared once. The genes are TRBV6-1 and TRBJ1-3; tentatively, D is TRBD1 (6 bases). There are 16 residues in the CDR3. The germline V gene encodes CDR1 MNHNS and CDR2 SASEGT. The V and J ends lost 1 base and 2 bases respectively, with 12 bases between them. The CDR3 reads CASSEDAGAAGNTIYF. The CDR3 nucleotides read TGTGCCAGCAGTGAAGACGCAGGGGCAGCTGGAAACACCATATATTTT.

The chain combines TRBV6-6 with TRBJ1-2, with 10 bases matching TRBD1. The CDR3 totals 15 residues. Germline V gene lookup returns CDR1 MNHNY and CDR2 SVGAGI (reference sequence). Trimming at V came to 2 bases and at J to 5 bases, leaving 5 bases not matched to a gene. The CDR3 DNA reads TGTGCCAGCAGTTACGGACAGGGGGTATGGTATGGCTACACCTTC. This translates into CASSYGQGVWYGYTF.

The genes are TRBV12-3 or TRBV12-4 and TRBJ2-2; 8 bases are shared with TRBD1. The CDR3 totals 13 residues. The trim removed 7 bases at V and 7 bases at J, leaving 5 bases unmatched. For the CDR3, the DNA is TGTGCCAGCACACAGGGGGAGGTCGGGGAGCTGTTTTTT. This codes for CASTQGEVGELFF.

V and J are TRBV7-7 and TRBJ2-5; a possible D gene is TRBD1 (6 bases). Germline CDR1 SSHAT, CDR2 FNYEAQ (reference sequence). This CDR3 comprises 13 residues. The CDR3 here is CALAGAPQETQYF. The CDR3 coding sequence is TGTGCTCTGGCAGGGGCCCCCCAAGAGACCCAGTACTTC.

The chain joins TRBV19 to TRBJ2-7, with a weak D call TRBD1 (6 bases). The germline gives CDR1 LNHDA, CDR2 SQIVND (reference sequence). V was shortened by 5 bases and J by 1 base, with 21 bases between the two germline ends. The CDR3 consists of 17 residues. CDR3 sequence reads: CASSLSSARGLSYEQYF. In nucleotides, the CDR3 is TGTGCCAGTAGTCTCTCGAGCGCCAGGGGTCTATCCTACGAGCAGTACTTC.

This sequence joins TRBV9 and TRBJ1-6, with 10 bases fitting TRBD1. With 4 bases clipped from V and 9 bases from J, the junction kept 7 bases outside the gene matches. CDR1 is SGDLS and CDR2 is YYNGEE in the germline V gene. CDR3 length: 15 residues. The CDR3 region has the DNA TGTGCCAGCAGCCCGGGACAGGGGTGGAGTTCACCCCTCCACTTT. Translation gives CASSPGQGWSSPLHF.

This clone was observed once. J is TRBJ1-4 and V is TRBV18; tentatively, D is TRBD1 (6 bases). Germline lookup yields CDR1 KGHSH and CDR2 LQKENI. The CDR3 contains 15 residues. Trimming took 2 bases from V and 5 from J, leaving 12 bases between them. The CDR3 DNA reads as TGTGCCAGCTCACCAGGCGGGGGGCCGAATGAAAAACTGTTTTTT. Protein: CASSPGGGPNEKLFF.

This sequence joins TRBV6-5 and TRBJ1-2, with a weak D call TRBD1 (5 bases). Trimming took 2 bases from V and 5 from J, leaving 9 bases between them. Germline loops: CDR1 MNHEY, CDR2 SVGAGI. There are 13 residues in the CDR3. CDR3 DNA sequence: TGTGCCAGCAGTTACGGGGGGGAGTATGGCTACACCTTC. It codes for CASSYGGEYGYTF.

This clone was observed a single time. This chain joins TRBV10-2 and TRBJ2-5, with 11 bases aligning to TRBD1. This CDR3 contains 15 residues. CDR1 is WSHSY, CDR2 SAAADI, per germline. The trim removed 5 bases at V and 5 bases at J, leaving 7 bases unmatched. The CDR3 DNA reads as TGCGCCAGCAGTCGAAGGACAGGGGGCCGGGAGACCCAGTACTTC. Translated: CASSRRTGGRETQYF.

This chain uses TRBV12-5 with TRBJ2-5; 12 bases line up with TRBD1. V shed 1 base, J shed 4 bases, and the junction held 4 bases outside the gene matches. Germline V lookup: CDR1 LGHNT, CDR2 FRNRAP. The CDR3 totals 16 residues. CDR3 sequence reads: CASGLEKGQGAETQYF. CDR3 nucleotides: TGTGCTAGTGGTTTGGAAAAGGGACAGGGGGCAGAGACCCAGTACTTC.

This clone was observed a few times. V usage is TRBV25-1 and J usage is TRBJ1-2; 12 bases map to TRBD1. This CDR3 is built from 14 residues. The germline V gene has CDR1 MGHDK and CDR2 SYGVNS. V was clipped by 3 bases and J by 8 bases; unmatched bases: 4. The CDR3 sequence is CASSEGQGARGYTF. DNA of the CDR3: TGTGCCAGCAGTGAGGGACAGGGGGCACGGGGCTACACCTTC.

The count of this clone is one. This chain links TRBV19 with TRBJ1-1; 10 bases line up with TRBD1. CDR3 length: 17 amino acids. Germline CDR1 reads LNHDA; CDR2 reads SQIVND (reference sequence). After removal of 2 bases from V and 0 bases from J, the junction contained 6 bases not matched to a gene. This CDR3 reads CASSILGTGDLNTEAFF. In DNA form, the CDR3 reads TGTGCCAGTAGTATACTGGGGACAGGGGATTTGAACACTGAAGCTTTCTTT.

This clone appeared a few times. The V and J genes are TRBV6-5 and TRBJ1-2; 8 bases are a match to TRBD1. Germline V gene lookup returns CDR1 MNHEY and CDR2 SVGAGI. This CDR3 has 13 amino acids. V trimming: 2 bases; J trimming: 8 bases; junction bases outside the gene matches: 4. The CDR3 DNA reads as TGTGCCAGCAGTTACGGACAGGGCTGGGGCTACACCTTC. This gives the protein CASSYGQGWGYTF.

This chain links TRBV11-3 with TRBJ2-7; D may be TRBD1 (6 bases). The CDR3 consists of 15 residues. V dropped 2 bases and J dropped 1 base, with 12 bases sitting between them. The germline CDR1 and CDR2 sequences are SGHNT and YENEEA. The CDR3 is CASSLPGTGSYEQYF. CDR3 bases: TGTGCCAGCAGCTTACCCGGTACAGGGTCCTACGAGCAGTACTTC.

This chain connects TRBV10-3 to TRBJ1-1; D remains unclear. The CDR3 contains 15 residues. V gave up 6 bases and J gave up 0 bases, with 14 bases separating them. Germline lookup yields CDR1 ENHRY and CDR2 SYGVKD. In DNA form, the CDR3 reads TGTGCCATCAGGGAGGGCGGGCTATTGAACACTGAAGCTTTCTTT. It is translated as CAIREGGLLNTEAFF.

V is TRBV5-1 and J is TRBJ1-2; 10 bases match TRBD1. This CDR3 is 14 amino acids long. The V segment lost 1 base and the J segment 8 bases; nucleotides outside the gene matches: 5. The germline V gene has CDR1 SGHRS and CDR2 YFSETQ. The CDR3, as DNA: TGCGCCAGCAGCTTGAGGGGGACAGGGGAAGGCTACACCTTC. This gives the protein CASSLRGTGEGYTF.